What follows are 30 T cell receptor beta chains derived from one specimen sequenced in a study of OX40 agonist ivuxolimab in advanced cancers. Data came from immunoSEQ multiplex PCR; TCRdb stores just in-frame clones and leaves some out. Of tens of thousands of clones detected, approximately 89% appear once; the ten largest clones hold 0.6% to 0.75%. The specimen was CD4+ or CD8+ T cells sorted from blood, collected in a trial of the OX40 agonist ivuxolimab. The receptors stem from an adult with an advanced solid tumor such as melanoma, head and neck, liver or kidney cancer.

This chain connects TRBV7-9 to TRBJ2-2; perhaps TRBD2 as D (5 bases). The V and J ends lost 0 bases and 7 bases respectively, with 9 bases between them. Germline V gene data show CDR1 as SEHNR and CDR2 as FQNEAQ (reference sequence). The CDR3 spans 14 residues. The CDR3 loop is CASSLAGASGELFF. For the CDR3, the DNA is TGTGCCAGCAGCTTAGCGGGAGCAAGCGGGGAGCTGTTTTTT.

The chain combines TRBV6-5 with TRBJ2-2; D unclear. The CDR3 consists of 12 residues. CDR1 MNHEY and CDR2 SVGAGI come from the germline V gene. V was trimmed by 10 bases and J by 2 bases, leaving 8 bases between them. The CDR3 DNA is TGTGCCACCCAAATTAACACCGGGGAGCTGTTTTTT. The encoded protein is CATQINTGELFF.

This clone was counted a single time. This sequence joins TRBV7-3 and TRBJ2-1, with TRBD2 matching over 9 bases. CDR1 is SGHTA, CDR2 FQGTGA, per germline. V lost 4 bases to trimming and J lost 4 bases; unmatched junction nucleotides: 11. CDR3 length: 17 residues. This CDR3 is CASSSVAGTSSYNEQFF. The CDR3 DNA reads TGTGCCAGCAGCTCCGTGGCCGGGACTAGCAGTTACAATGAGCAGTTCTTC.

The rearrangement uses TRBV30 and TRBJ2-5; 9 nucleotides line up with TRBD1. CDR1 is GTSNPN, CDR2 SVGIG, per germline (reference sequence). The junction had 18 bases not matched to a gene; V was cut back by 4 bases and J by 0 bases. The CDR3 is 19 residues long. The CDR3 sequence is CAWTAPRTGVREYQETQYF. The CDR3, as DNA: TGTGCCTGGACCGCCCCGCGGACAGGGGTCCGGGAGTACCAAGAGACCCAGTACTTC.

The V call is TRBV29-1, the J call TRBJ2-3; D possibly corresponds to TRBD1 (6 bases). The CDR3 contains 14 residues. Germline V gene lookup returns CDR1 SQVTM and CDR2 ANQGSEA. Trimming pared 7 bases from V and 6 bases from J, leaving 20 bases between. The CDR3 protein is CSAHWGLGGDTQYF. The CDR3 region has the DNA TGCAGCGCCCATTGGGGGCTTGGGGGCGATACGCAGTATTTT.

The V gene is TRBV5-5, the J gene TRBJ2-5; 10 bases match TRBD1. V lost 3 bases and J lost 5; bases outside the gene matches: 4. Germline V gives CDR1 SGHKS, CDR2 YYEKEE (reference sequence). The CDR3 runs to 14 residues. CDR3 in DNA: TGTGCCAGCAGCTCGACAGGGGGCCGGGAGACCCAGTACTTC. Protein: CASSSTGGRETQYF. Full variable domain (missing parts from reference TRBV5-5 and TRBJ2-5): DAGVTQSPTHLIKTRGQQVTLRCSPISGHKSVSWYQQVLGQGPQFIFQYYEKEERGRGNFPDRFSARQFPNYSSELNVNALLLGDSALYLCASSSTGGRETQYFGPGTRLLVL.

This chain joins TRBV7-9 and TRBJ2-4, with 8 bases that match TRBD1. J was trimmed by 8 bases and V by 1 base; bases with no gene match: 7. The CDR3 runs to 15 residues. Germline lookup yields CDR1 SEHNR and CDR2 FQNEAQ (reference sequence). In DNA form, the CDR3 reads TGTGCCAGCAGCTTAGAAGGACAGGGTTCGGACATTCAGTACTTC. Translation gives CASSLEGQGSDIQYF.

The CDR3 loop is CASSIPGGLRNEQFF. Here the CDR3 DNA reads TGTGCCAGTAGTATCCCAGGGGGCTTAAGGAATGAGCAGTTCTTC. V is TRBV19 and J is TRBJ2-1; 8 bases fit TRBD1. Germline lookup yields CDR1 LNHDA and CDR2 SQIVND (reference sequence). The length of the CDR3 is 15 residues. V lost 3 bases to trimming and J lost 7 bases; unmatched junction nucleotides: 8.

Written as DNA, the CDR3 is TGTGCCAGCACCGAGGGTGGGACAGGGTCTTACGAGCAGTACTTC. As protein: CASTEGGTGSYEQYF. J is TRBJ2-7 and V is TRBV6-1; TRBD1 agrees at 9 bases. CDR1 and CDR2 (germline): MNHNS, SASEGT. V lost 7 bases to trimming and J lost 4 bases; unmatched junction nucleotides: 11. The CDR3 is 15 amino acids.

V usage is TRBV25-1 and J usage is TRBJ2-7; 9 nucleotides match TRBD2. Germline trimming cut 8 bases from V and 4 bases from J; bases unmatched to any gene: 6. The V gene's germline CDR1 is MGHDK and CDR2 SYGVNS. The CDR3 covers 13 residues. The CDR3 DNA is TGTGCCAGCTGTGGGACTAGCAGTTACGAGCAGTACTTC. Translating it yields CASCGTSSYEQYF.

The chain uses TRBV5-6 and TRBJ1-5; 7 bases align to TRBD1. This CDR3 has 15 amino acids. Trimming at V came to 0 bases and at J to 2 bases, leaving 2 bases not matched to a gene. Per the germline V gene, CDR1 is SGHDT and CDR2 is YYEEEE. The CDR3 region has the DNA TGTGCCAGCAGCTTGGTAGACAGGGGCAATCAGCCCCAGCATTTT. It encodes CASSLVDRGNQPQHF.

This chain uses TRBV4-1 with TRBJ1-2, with D tentatively TRBD1 (5 bases). The CDR3 length is 12 residues. V lost 3 bases to trimming and J lost 14 bases, with 16 bases between them. Germline CDR1 and CDR2: MGHRA and YSYEKL. The CDR3 region is CASSQERAGLTF. CDR3 DNA sequence: TGCGCCAGCAGCCAGGAAAGGGCAGGGTTAACCTTC.

The rearrangement uses TRBV19 and TRBJ2-3; TRBD1 is a possible D gene (6 bases). V lost 7 bases, J lost 3 bases, and 11 bases lay in between. This CDR3 region has 13 residues. Looked up from germline, CDR1 is LNHDA and CDR2 is SQIVND (reference sequence). In DNA form, the CDR3 reads TGTGCCAGTACATCCACAGGGACAGATACGCAGTATTTT. As protein: CASTSTGTDTQYF. Looking up the rest from reference TRBV19 and TRBJ2-3 gives the full variable domain: DGGITQSPKYLFRKEGQNVTLSCEQNLNHDAMYWYRQDPGQGLRLIYYSQIVNDFQKGDIAEGYSVSREKKESFPLTVTSAQKNPTAFYLCASTSTGTDTQYFGPGTRLTVL.

This clone was found a few times. The chain joins TRBV9 to TRBJ1-1; D might be TRBD1 (5 bases). V lost 2 bases and J 4 bases, leaving 12 bases between the germline ends. CDR3 size: 14 residues. From germline, CDR1 is SGDLS and CDR2 YYNGEE. CDR3 DNA sequence: TGTGCCAGCAGCGTTGGTCCTACAGGCACTGAAGCTTTCTTT. Its protein product is CASSVGPTGTEAFF.

The chain is built from TRBV29-1 and TRBJ1-1; D unclear. Looked up from germline, CDR1 is SQVTM and CDR2 is ANQGSEA. Trimming pared 4 bases from V and 6 bases from J, leaving 9 bases between. The CDR3 contains 11 residues. CDR3 sequence reads: CSVVREAEAFF. The CDR3, as DNA: TGCAGCGTTGTCCGGGAGGCTGAAGCTTTCTTT. Using reference TRBV29-1 and TRBJ1-1 for the parts outside the CDR3, the full variable domain is SAVISQKPSRDICQRGTSLTIQCQVDSQVTMMFWYRQQPGQSLTLIATANQGSEATYESGFVIDKFPISRPNLTFSTLTVSNMSPEDSSIYLCSVVREAEAFFGQGTRLTVV.

V usage is TRBV7-8 and J usage is TRBJ1-2; 9 positions agree with TRBD1. Germline V gives CDR1 SGHVS, CDR2 FQNEAQ. CDR3 length: 15 amino acids. Trimming took 3 bases from V and 2 from J; bases not matched to a gene: 4. This CDR3 reads CASSFGQGRNYGYTF. The CDR3 DNA follows: TGTGCCAGCAGCTTCGGACAGGGGAGGAACTATGGCTACACCTTC.

The rearrangement joins TRBV7-8 to TRBJ2-7; 10 bases map to TRBD1. The CDR3 totals 15 residues. The V gene's germline CDR1 is SGHVS and CDR2 FQNEAQ. Losses at the gene ends were 5 bases for V and 5 bases for J; bases not matched to a gene: 9. CDR3: CASSIPGTGADEQYF. In DNA, the CDR3 is TGTGCCAGCAGCATCCCGGGGACAGGGGCGGACGAGCAGTACTTC.

The chain recombines TRBV19 with TRBJ1-4, with D perhaps TRBD1 (6 bases). Trimming took 3 bases from V and 7 from J, leaving 12 bases between them. Germline CDR1 reads LNHDA; CDR2 reads SQIVND (reference sequence). The CDR3 contains 14 residues. The CDR3 DNA reads TGTGCCAGTAGTATTTCACAGGGCCGTGAAAAACTGTTTTTT. It codes for CASSISQGREKLFF.

The chain uses TRBV5-6 and TRBJ2-5; 7 bases agree with TRBD2. Losses at the gene ends were 2 bases for V and 2 bases for J; bases not matched to a gene: 3. In germline, CDR1 is SGHDT, CDR2 YYEEEE. The CDR3 extends over 14 amino acids. The CDR3 loop is CASSFGGGQETQYF. The CDR3 DNA follows: TGTGCCAGCAGCTTCGGGGGAGGGCAAGAGACCCAGTACTTC.

In its sample, this clone was seen a few times. V and J are TRBV29-1 and TRBJ2-5; 7 positions match TRBD2. J gave up 1 base and V 4 bases, and 3 bases lay outside the gene matches. Germline assignment: CDR1 SQVTM and CDR2 ANQGSEA. This CDR3 region has 13 residues. CDR3 bases: TGCAGCGTTGGGCTAGCGGTCCAAGAGACCCAGTACTTC. Protein product: CSVGLAVQETQYF.

On this clone itself: Other DNA sequences in this specimen translate into the identical CDR3. J is TRBJ2-1 and V is TRBV5-1; D is uncertain. V was shortened by 0 bases and J by 4 bases, with 5 bases between the two germline ends. Germline assignment: CDR1 SGHRS and CDR2 YFSETQ. CDR3 length: 13 amino acids. The CDR3 sequence is CASSLVGYNEQFF. The CDR3 coding sequence is TGCGCCAGCAGCTTGGTGGGGTACAATGAGCAGTTCTTC. The whole variable domain, filled in from reference TRBV5-1 and TRBJ2-1, reads KAGVTQTPRYLIKTRGQQVTLSCSPISGHRSVSWYQQTPGQGLQFLFEYFSETQRNKGNFPGRFSGRQFSNSRSEMNVSTLELGDSALYLCASSLVGYNEQFFGPGTRLTVL.

This chain uses TRBV2 with TRBJ2-1; TRBD1 aligns across 9 bases. Germline-derived CDR1 and CDR2 are SNHLY and FYNNEI. This CDR3 is built from 12 residues. Trimming cost V 10 bases and J 6 bases; bases outside gene matches: 4. The CDR3 sequence is CANGTGLNEQFF. In DNA, the CDR3 is TGTGCCAACGGGACAGGGCTCAATGAGCAGTTCTTC.

This chain links TRBV4-1 with TRBJ1-2, with D tentatively TRBD1 (6 bases). Trimming removed 0 bases at V and 8 bases at J, with 13 bases between. The germline CDR1 and CDR2 sequences are MGHRA and YSYEKL. CDR3 length equals 14 residues. CDR3 in amino acids: CASSQDLGARGYTF. CDR3 nucleotide sequence: TGCGCCAGCAGCCAAGATCTGGGGGCGCGCGGCTACACCTTC.

The gene calls are TRBV10-3 and TRBJ1-5, with D hard to call. This CDR3 comprises 12 residues. The germline V gene has CDR1 ENHRY and CDR2 SYGVKD. The V end lost 5 bases, the J end lost 13 bases, and 15 bases lay between the germline ends. CDR3 coding DNA: TGTGCCATCAGTACAGCCGACTCCAAGCAGCATTTT. Translation: CAISTADSKQHF.

This chain uses TRBV5-1 with TRBJ2-4; D may match TRBD1 or TRBD2 (5 bases each). The CDR3 length is 15 residues. Per germline, CDR1 SGHRS and CDR2 YFSETQ. V lost 4 bases and J lost 1, with 12 bases in between. The CDR3 reads CASSPGPRAKNIQYF. The CDR3 coding sequence is TGCGCCAGCAGCCCGGGACCGCGGGCCAAAAACATTCAGTACTTC.

The chain uses TRBV7-9 and TRBJ1-5; TRBD1 agrees at 8 bases. This CDR3 is built from 18 residues. Germline lookup yields CDR1 SEHNR and CDR2 FQNEAQ (reference sequence). Trimming at V came to 1 base and at J to 0 bases, leaving 8 bases not matched to a gene. CDR3 protein: CASSLGTGSRGSNQPQHF. DNA for the CDR3: TGTGCCAGCAGCTTAGGGACAGGGAGTCGAGGTAGCAATCAGCCCCAGCATTTT.

This chain uses TRBV5-1 with TRBJ2-5; 13 nucleotides line up with TRBD2. Germline lookup yields CDR1 SGHRS and CDR2 YFSETQ. The CDR3 contains 16 residues. V was pared by 4 bases and J by 4 bases, with 7 bases of the junction left unmatched. The CDR3 DNA sequence: TGCGCCAGCAGCCGCAGACTAGCGGGGGGAGGAGAGACCCAGTACTTC. This gives the protein CASSRRLAGGGETQYF.

V and J are TRBV18 and TRBJ2-7, with TRBD1 matching over 7 bases. Losses at the gene ends were 2 bases for V and 5 bases for J; bases not matched to a gene: 3. From germline, CDR1 is KGHSH and CDR2 LQKENI. The CDR3 loop spans 13 amino acids. CDR3 coding DNA: TGTGCCAGCTCACCAGACAGGGACCACGAGCAGTACTTC. Translated: CASSPDRDHEQYF.

The chain recombines TRBV2 with TRBJ1-2, with D possibly matching TRBD1 (5 bases). The V gene lost 3 bases and the J gene lost 7 bases, with 15 bases spanning the gap. Germline V gene data show CDR1 as SNHLY and CDR2 as FYNNEI. This CDR3 has 14 amino acids. Here the CDR3 reads CASSDQGLQGGYTF. DNA for the CDR3: TGTGCCAGCAGTGATCAGGGCCTTCAGGGTGGCTACACCTTC.

The chain has TRBV14 and TRBJ1-1; D unresolved. CDR3 length: 13 amino acids. Trimming removed 5 bases from V and 0 bases from J, with 7 bases in between. Germline CDR1 reads SGHDN; CDR2 reads FVKESK. This CDR3 reads CASSAGLNTEAFF. The CDR3, as DNA: TGTGCCAGCAGCGCCGGGCTGAACACTGAAGCTTTCTTT.